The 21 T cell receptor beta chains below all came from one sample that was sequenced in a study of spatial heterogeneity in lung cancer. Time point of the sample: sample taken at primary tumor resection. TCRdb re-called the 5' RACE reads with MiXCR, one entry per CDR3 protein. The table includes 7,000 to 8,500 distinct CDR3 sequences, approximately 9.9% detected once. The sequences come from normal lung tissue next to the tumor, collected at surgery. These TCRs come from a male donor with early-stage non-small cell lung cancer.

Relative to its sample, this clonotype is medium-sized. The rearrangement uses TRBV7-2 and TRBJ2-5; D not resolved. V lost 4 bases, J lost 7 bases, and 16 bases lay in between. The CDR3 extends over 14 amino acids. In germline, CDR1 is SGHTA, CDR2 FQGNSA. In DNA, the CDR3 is TGTGCCAGCAGCTCCGACGGACCCTGGGTGACCCAGTACTTC. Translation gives CASSSDGPWVTQYF.

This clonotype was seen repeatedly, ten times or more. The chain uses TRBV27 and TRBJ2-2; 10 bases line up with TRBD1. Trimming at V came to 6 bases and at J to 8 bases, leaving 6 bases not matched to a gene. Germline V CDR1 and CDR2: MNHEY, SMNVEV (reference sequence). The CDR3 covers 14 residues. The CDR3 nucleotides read TGTGCCAGCAGCCCCGACAGGGGGCTGGGGGAGCTGTTTTTT. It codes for CASSPDRGLGELFF.

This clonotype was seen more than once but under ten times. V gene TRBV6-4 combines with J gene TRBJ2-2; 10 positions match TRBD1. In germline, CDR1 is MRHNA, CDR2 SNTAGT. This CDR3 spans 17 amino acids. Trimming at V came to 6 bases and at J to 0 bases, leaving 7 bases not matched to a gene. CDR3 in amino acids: CASSRMGTGANTGELFF. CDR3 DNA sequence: TGTGCCAGCAGCCGCATGGGGACAGGGGCGAACACCGGGGAGCTGTTTTTT.

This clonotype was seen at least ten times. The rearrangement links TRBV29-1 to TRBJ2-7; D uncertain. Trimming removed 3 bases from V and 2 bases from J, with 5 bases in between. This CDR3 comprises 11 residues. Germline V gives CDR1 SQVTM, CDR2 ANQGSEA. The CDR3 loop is CSVEAAYEQYF. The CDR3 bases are TGCAGCGTTGAGGCCGCCTACGAGCAGTACTTC.

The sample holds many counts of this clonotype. CDR3 in amino acids: CASGTGRPSSTDTQYF. CDR3 DNA sequence: TGTGCGAGCGGGACAGGAAGACCCTCTAGCACAGATACGCAGTATTTT. The chain joins TRBV6-9 to TRBJ2-3, with a possible D match to TRBD1 (8 bases). CDR1 is MNHGY and CDR2 is SVAAGI in the germline V gene. This CDR3 has 16 amino acids.

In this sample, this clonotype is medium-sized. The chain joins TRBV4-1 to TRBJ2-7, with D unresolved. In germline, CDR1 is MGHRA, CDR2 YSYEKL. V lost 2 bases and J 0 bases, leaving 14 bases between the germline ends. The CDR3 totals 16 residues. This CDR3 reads CASSQSRLTHSYEQYF. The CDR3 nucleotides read TGCGCCAGCAGCCAATCCCGGCTTACACACTCCTACGAGCAGTACTTC.

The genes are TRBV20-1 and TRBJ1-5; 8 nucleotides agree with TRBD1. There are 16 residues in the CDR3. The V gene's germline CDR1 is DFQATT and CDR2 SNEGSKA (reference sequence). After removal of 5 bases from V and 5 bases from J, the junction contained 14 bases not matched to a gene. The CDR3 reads CSAPLLDRAVDQPQHF. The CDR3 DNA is TGCAGTGCTCCCCTCCTGGACAGGGCCGTGGATCAGCCCCAGCATTTT.

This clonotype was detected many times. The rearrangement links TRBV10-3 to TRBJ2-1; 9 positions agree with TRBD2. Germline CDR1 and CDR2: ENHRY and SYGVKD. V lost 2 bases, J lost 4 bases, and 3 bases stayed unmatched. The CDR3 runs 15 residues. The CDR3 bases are TGTGCCATCAGTGAGGGCGGGGGGGAATACAATGAGCAGTTCTTC. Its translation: CAISEGGGEYNEQFF.

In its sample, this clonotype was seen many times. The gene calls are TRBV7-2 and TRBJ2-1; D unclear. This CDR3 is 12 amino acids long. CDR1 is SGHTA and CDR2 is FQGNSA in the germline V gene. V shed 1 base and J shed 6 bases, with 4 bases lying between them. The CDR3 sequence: CASSLVGNEQFF. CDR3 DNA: TGTGCCAGCAGCTTAGTCGGCAATGAGCAGTTCTTC.

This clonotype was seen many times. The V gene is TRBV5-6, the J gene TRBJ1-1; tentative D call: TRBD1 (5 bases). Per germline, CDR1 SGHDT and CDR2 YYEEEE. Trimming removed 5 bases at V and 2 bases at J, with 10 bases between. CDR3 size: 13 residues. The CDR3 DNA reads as TGTGCCAGCAGGGGGACGCGAAACACTGAAGCTTTCTTT. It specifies CASRGTRNTEAFF.

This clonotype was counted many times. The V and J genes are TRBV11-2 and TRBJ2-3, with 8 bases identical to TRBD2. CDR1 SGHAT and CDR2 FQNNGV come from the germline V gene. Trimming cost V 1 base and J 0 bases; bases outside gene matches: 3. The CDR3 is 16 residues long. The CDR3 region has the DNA TGTGCCAGCAGCTTAGGTGCGGGGGGAAGCACAGATACGCAGTATTTT. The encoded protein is CASSLGAGGSTDTQYF.

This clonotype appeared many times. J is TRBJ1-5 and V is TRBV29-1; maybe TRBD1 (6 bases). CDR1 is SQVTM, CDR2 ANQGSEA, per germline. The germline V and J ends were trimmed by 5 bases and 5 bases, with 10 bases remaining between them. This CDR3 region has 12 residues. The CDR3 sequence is CSVQGPDQPQHF. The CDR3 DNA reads TGCAGCGTTCAGGGGCCGGATCAGCCCCAGCATTTT.

This CDR3 is CASSTLTGIDTQYF. The CDR3 DNA follows: TGTGCCAGCAGTACACTAACGGGAATAGATACGCAGTATTTT. This chain joins TRBV11-2 and TRBJ2-3; tentatively, D is TRBD2 (5 bases). Germline loops: CDR1 SGHAT, CDR2 FQNNGV. The CDR3 covers 14 residues. Deletions cut 6 bases from V and 5 bases from J, with 15 bases between.

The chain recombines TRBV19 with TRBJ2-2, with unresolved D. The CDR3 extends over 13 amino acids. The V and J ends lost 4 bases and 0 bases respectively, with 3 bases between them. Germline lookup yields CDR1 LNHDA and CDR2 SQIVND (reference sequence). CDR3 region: CASSNPNTGELFF. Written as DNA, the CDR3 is TGTGCCAGTAGTAACCCGAACACCGGGGAGCTGTTTTTT.

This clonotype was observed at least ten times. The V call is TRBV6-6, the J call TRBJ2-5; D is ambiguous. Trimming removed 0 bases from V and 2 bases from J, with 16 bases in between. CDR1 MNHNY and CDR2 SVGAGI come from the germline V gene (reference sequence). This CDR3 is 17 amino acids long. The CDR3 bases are TGTGCCAGCAGTTACTCTCCTTTCCACAATGGGCAAGAGACCCAGTACTTC. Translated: CASSYSPFHNGQETQYF.

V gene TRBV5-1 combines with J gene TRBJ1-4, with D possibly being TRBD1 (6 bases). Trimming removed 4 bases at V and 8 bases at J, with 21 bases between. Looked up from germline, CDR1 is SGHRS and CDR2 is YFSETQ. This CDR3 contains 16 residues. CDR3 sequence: CASSHNPEGVVEKLFF. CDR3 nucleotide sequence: TGCGCCAGCAGCCATAACCCGGAGGGGGTTGTGGAAAAACTGTTTTTT.

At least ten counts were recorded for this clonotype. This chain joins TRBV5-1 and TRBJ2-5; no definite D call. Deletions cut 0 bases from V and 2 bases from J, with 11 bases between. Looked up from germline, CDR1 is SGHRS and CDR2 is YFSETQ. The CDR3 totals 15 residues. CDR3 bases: TGCGCCAGCAGCTTGGTCGCGACCCGTCAAGAGACCCAGTACTTC. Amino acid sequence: CASSLVATRQETQYF.

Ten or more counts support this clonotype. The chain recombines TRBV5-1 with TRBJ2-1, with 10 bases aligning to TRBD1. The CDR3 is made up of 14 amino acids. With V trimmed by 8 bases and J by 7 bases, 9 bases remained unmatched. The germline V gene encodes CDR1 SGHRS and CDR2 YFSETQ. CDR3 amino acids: CASNRDRGENEQFF. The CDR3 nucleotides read TGCGCCAGTAACCGGGACAGGGGAGAAAATGAGCAGTTCTTC.

CDR3 coding DNA: TGTGCCATCAGTGGGGAGGGATACGTGAACACTGAAGCTTTCTTT. It is translated as CAISGEGYVNTEAFF. The rearrangement uses TRBV10-3 and TRBJ1-1; D ambiguous. The CDR3 loop spans 15 amino acids. Germline-derived CDR1 and CDR2 are ENHRY and SYGVKD. With 4 bases removed from V and 0 bases from J, the gap between germline ends came to 12 bases.

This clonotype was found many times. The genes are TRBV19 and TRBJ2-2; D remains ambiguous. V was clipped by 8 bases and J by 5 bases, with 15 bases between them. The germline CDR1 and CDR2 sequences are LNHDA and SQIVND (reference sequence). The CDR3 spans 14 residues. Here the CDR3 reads CASADLSRTGELFF. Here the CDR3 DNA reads TGTGCCAGTGCGGACCTATCACGAACCGGGGAGCTGTTTTTT.

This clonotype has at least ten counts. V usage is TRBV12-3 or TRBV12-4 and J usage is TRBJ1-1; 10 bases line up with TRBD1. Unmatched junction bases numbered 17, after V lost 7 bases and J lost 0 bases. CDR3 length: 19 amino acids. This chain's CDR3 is CASNPESWGTGVMNTEAFF. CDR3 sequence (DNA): TGTGCCAGCAATCCCGAGTCATGGGGGACAGGGGTCATGAACACTGAAGCTTTCTTT.